These 8 T cell receptor beta chains came from one sample sequenced in a study of blood T cell repertoires in COVID-19. The repertoire was sequenced with immunoSEQ multiplex PCR; TCRdb's copy has only in-frame clones and lacks some. The sample has roughly 100,000 clones; roughly 82% are singletons. The sequenced material came from peripheral blood. Source of these receptors: a man between 60 and 75 years old with acute or convalescent COVID-19.

This chain connects TRBV19 to TRBJ1-6; maybe TRBD1 (5 bases). The CDR3 totals 12 residues. Trimming pared 4 bases from V and 10 bases from J, leaving 8 bases between. The V gene's germline CDR1 is LNHDA and CDR2 SQIVND (reference sequence). CDR3 sequence (DNA): TGTGCCAGTAGTAGGGGGGACTCACCCCTCCACTTT. It translates to CASSRGDSPLHF.

The CDR3 bases are TGTGCCAGTAGTGTTCGGGACAGGGGGGATCAGCCCCAGCATTTT. Translation: CASSVRDRGDQPQHF. The V and J genes are TRBV19 and TRBJ1-5; 11 bases line up with TRBD1. Germline loops: CDR1 LNHDA, CDR2 SQIVND (reference sequence). V was pared by 5 bases and J by 5 bases, with 5 bases of the junction left unmatched. There are 15 residues in the CDR3.

Points on this clone: The same CDR3 arises from other DNA sequences in this sample as well. The chain carries TRBV11-3 and TRBJ1-5; D not certain. Trimming pared 3 bases from V and 0 bases from J, leaving 3 bases between. The germline V gene has CDR1 SGHNT and CDR2 YENEEA. This CDR3 is 13 amino acids long. CDR3 DNA sequence: TGTGCCAGCAGCTTGAGTAGCAATCAGCCCCAGCATTTT. Its translation: CASSLSSNQPQHF.

The sample holds a few counts of this clone. Mismatch with germline at one junction end may stem from a read error. The V and J genes are TRBV7-7 and TRBJ1-6; unclear D gene. The CDR3 covers 13 residues. CDR1 and CDR2 (germline): SSHAT, FNYEAQ (reference sequence). DNA of the CDR3: TGTGCTAGCAGCTTGTCGGAGCATTCACCCCTCCACTTT. It encodes CASSLSEHSPLHF.

The V gene is TRBV2, the J gene TRBJ2-1, with TRBD1 as a possible D gene (7 bases). The CDR3 extends over 12 amino acids. V lost 5 bases and J lost 9, with 11 bases in between. The germline V gene encodes CDR1 SNHLY and CDR2 FYNNEI. CDR3 sequence (DNA): TGTGCCAGCAGTTTTCAGGGGGGTGAGCAGTTCTTC. Amino acids: CASSFQGGEQFF.

The chain recombines TRBV27 with TRBJ2-1, with 7 bases lining up with TRBD2. The ends lost 7 bases at V and 0 bases at J; junction bases unmatched: 6. This CDR3 comprises 15 residues. The germline V gene encodes CDR1 MNHEY and CDR2 SMNVEV (reference sequence). The CDR3, as DNA: TGTGCCAGCAACCAAGCGGGAAGCTCCTACAATGAGCAGTTCTTC. Translated: CASNQAGSSYNEQFF.

This rearrangement joins TRBV2 to TRBJ1-5, with D unclear. Per germline, CDR1 SNHLY and CDR2 FYNNEI. The CDR3 has 13 residues. Trimming stripped 7 bases from V and 4 bases from J, with 11 bases between. CDR3 in amino acids: CASTQRENQPQHF. CDR3 sequence (DNA): TGTGCCAGCACGCAGCGGGAGAATCAGCCCCAGCATTTT. Full variable domain (outside the CDR3, taken from reference TRBV2 and TRBJ1-5): EPEVTQTPSHQVTQMGQEVILRCVPISNHLYFYWYRQILGQKVEFLVSFYNNEISEKSEIFDDQFSVERPDGSNFTLKIRSTKLEDSAMYFCASTQRENQPQHFGDGTRLSIL.

The chain carries TRBV6-2 or TRBV6-3 and TRBJ1-5; D gene ambiguous. Germline assignment: CDR1 MNHEY and CDR2 SVGEGT. The germline V and J ends were trimmed by 5 bases and 9 bases, with 20 bases remaining between them. This CDR3 spans 15 amino acids. CDR3 in DNA: TGTGCCAGCAGTCCATATTCAGACCGGGTAAGGCCCCAGCATTTT. Encoded protein: CASSPYSDRVRPQHF.